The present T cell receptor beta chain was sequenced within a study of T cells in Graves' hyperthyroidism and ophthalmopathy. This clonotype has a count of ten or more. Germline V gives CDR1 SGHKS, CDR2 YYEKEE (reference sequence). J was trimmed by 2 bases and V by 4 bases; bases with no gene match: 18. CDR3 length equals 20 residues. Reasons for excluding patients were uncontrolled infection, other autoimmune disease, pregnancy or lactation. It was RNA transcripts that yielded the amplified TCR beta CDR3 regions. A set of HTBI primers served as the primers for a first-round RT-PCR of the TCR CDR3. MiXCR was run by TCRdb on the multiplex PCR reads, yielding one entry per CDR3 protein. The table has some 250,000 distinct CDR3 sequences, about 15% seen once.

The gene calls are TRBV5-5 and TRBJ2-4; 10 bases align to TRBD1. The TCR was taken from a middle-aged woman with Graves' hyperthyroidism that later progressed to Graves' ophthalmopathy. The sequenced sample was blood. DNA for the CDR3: TGTGCCAGCAGCCTACGGGACAGGGGATCGTTCCGCCTGACCAAAAACATTCAGTACTTC. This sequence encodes CASSLRDRGSFRLTKNIQYF.